The 19 T cell receptor beta chains given below trace back to one sample, sequenced in a study of CD8 T cells in Susac syndrome (dated by TCRdb to between 2018 and 2020). The protocol used for the library was the immunoSEQ multiplex PCR assay. RNA was extracted using the RNeasy kit, and about 0.5 to 1 ug of the RNA was reverse transcribed with random hexamers. TCRdb itself trimmed the public reads at Q25 with fastp, ran MiXCR and retained productive beta chains. A single entry per CDR3 protein holds the most common genes and DNA from its merged rows. The sample table records some 100,000 distinct CDR3 sequences; about nine tenths of these occur just once. About 0.14% of the sample comes from the top ten. The sample taken for sequencing was CD4+ T cells from PBMCs. The source of these receptors is a human donor in good health.

V and J are TRBV7-2 and TRBJ1-2; D is unresolved. The CDR3 is 14 amino acids. V lost 4 bases, J lost 5 bases, and 14 bases lay in between. The germline V gene has CDR1 SGHTA and CDR2 FQGNSA. The CDR3 sequence: CASSSSGGEYGYTF. CDR3 nucleotides: TGTGCCAGCAGCTCGAGTGGCGGCGAATATGGCTACACCTTC.

The chain links TRBV7-2 to TRBJ2-7; D is perhaps TRBD1 or TRBD2 (6 bases each). The germline gives CDR1 SGHTA, CDR2 FQGNSA. V was trimmed by 5 bases and J by 5 bases, leaving 19 bases between them. The CDR3 runs to 15 residues. The DNA for the CDR3 is TGTGCCAGCAGCCGGTTCTTCGGGGGCTGGAACGAGCAGTACTTC. Translated, it gives CASSRFFGGWNEQYF.

CDR3 bases: TGCGCCAGCAGCCAAGGGGCAGCAGAGACCCAGTACTTC. Its protein product is CASSQGAAETQYF. The chain joins TRBV4-3 to TRBJ2-5; D is undetermined. V dropped 1 base and J dropped 4 bases, with 7 bases sitting between them. The CDR3 totals 13 residues. Germline assignment: CDR1 LGHNA and CDR2 YSLEER.

The V gene is TRBV7-2, the J gene TRBJ2-3; TRBD2 matches 7 bases. From germline, CDR1 is SGHTA and CDR2 FQGNSA. This CDR3 comprises 14 residues. With 6 bases clipped from V and 0 bases from J, the junction kept 3 bases outside the gene matches. In DNA, the CDR3 is TGTGCCAGCAGATCTAGCGGTAGCACAGATACGCAGTATTTT. Encoded protein: CASRSSGSTDTQYF.

V usage is TRBV7-2 and J usage is TRBJ1-1; the match to TRBD1 covers 8 bases. V lost 5 bases and J lost 4; bases outside the gene matches: 9. The germline V gene has CDR1 SGHTA and CDR2 FQGNSA. The CDR3 contains 15 residues. This chain's CDR3 is CASSARTGYGTEAFF. The CDR3, as DNA: TGTGCCAGCAGCGCAAGGACAGGGTACGGCACTGAAGCTTTCTTT.

This clonotype was seen a single time. The genes are TRBV29-1 and TRBJ2-3, with 7 bases that match TRBD1. The CDR3 extends over 11 amino acids. The J segment lost 8 bases and the V segment lost 6 bases, leaving 5 bases of the junction unmatched. Germline CDR1 is SQVTM and CDR2 is ANQGSEA. The CDR3 DNA reads TGCAGCGTCGACAGGGTGGGTACGCAGTATTTT. Its translation is CSVDRVGTQYF.

V usage is TRBV10-3 and J usage is TRBJ2-1; D gene ambiguous. The germline V gene has CDR1 ENHRY and CDR2 SYGVKD. The CDR3 extends over 16 amino acids. With 6 bases removed from V and 2 bases from J, the gap between germline ends came to 17 bases. This CDR3 reads CAISKIDQLTYNEQFF. The CDR3 region has the DNA TGTGCCATCAGCAAGATAGACCAACTTACCTACAATGAGCAGTTCTTC.

V is TRBV18 and J is TRBJ1-5; TRBD1 matches at 9 bases. The J segment lost 4 bases and the V segment lost 3 bases, leaving 4 bases of the junction unmatched. Germline CDR1 is KGHSH and CDR2 is LQKENI. The CDR3 totals 15 residues. CDR3 sequence reads: CASSPTTGGNQPQHF. CDR3 nucleotide sequence: TGTGCCAGCTCACCCACGACAGGGGGGAATCAGCCCCAGCATTTT.

This clonotype has only a few counts. The chain employs TRBV25-1 and TRBJ2-7, with D maybe TRBD2 (5 bases). Germline CDR1 reads MGHDK; CDR2 reads SYGVNS. The CDR3 runs to 13 residues. V dropped 0 bases and J dropped 5 bases, with 8 bases sitting between them. The CDR3 reads CASSEYAGHEQYF. The CDR3 coding sequence is TGTGCCAGCAGTGAATACGCGGGCCACGAGCAGTACTTC.

V gene TRBV20-1 combines with J gene TRBJ1-2; 8 nucleotides line up with TRBD1. V was clipped by 3 bases and J by 6 bases; unmatched bases: 12. The CDR3 runs to 15 residues. Per the germline V gene, CDR1 is DFQATT and CDR2 is SNEGSKA (reference sequence). CDR3 residues: CSASDLQGATNGYTF. The CDR3 DNA reads TGCAGTGCTAGCGATCTCCAGGGGGCAACTAATGGCTACACCTTC.

The genes are TRBV6-2 or TRBV6-3 and TRBJ1-5; D not certain. The CDR3 sequence is 16 residues long. The V end was cut by 2 bases, the J end by 9 bases, with 20 bases between. The germline CDR1 and CDR2 sequences are MNHEY and SVGEGT. As DNA, the CDR3 is TGTGCCAGCAGTTACGGTCTCAATTTTTCTCCCACGCCCCAGCATTTT. It codes for CASSYGLNFSPTPQHF.

The chain couples TRBV27 to TRBJ1-1; D perhaps matches TRBD1 (5 bases). The CDR3 is 15 amino acids. CDR1 and CDR2 from the germline V gene are MNHEY and SMNVEV (reference sequence). The V and J ends lost 2 bases and 4 bases respectively, with 14 bases between them. CDR3 sequence: CASSLVPRGITEAFF. CDR3 nucleotides: TGTGCCAGCAGTTTAGTCCCTAGGGGAATCACTGAAGCTTTCTTT.

The chain joins TRBV20-1 to TRBJ2-1; 8 nucleotides agree with TRBD2. J was trimmed by 10 bases and V by 3 bases; bases with no gene match: 11. The CDR3 totals 14 residues. CDR1 and CDR2 from the germline V gene are DFQATT and SNEGSKA (reference sequence). CDR3 DNA: TGCAGTGCTAGTATTGCAGCGGGAGTTGGGGAGCAGTTCTTC. It translates to CSASIAAGVGEQFF.

This clonotype was picked up one time. The rearrangement links TRBV7-2 to TRBJ1-6; 8 bases map to TRBD1. The CDR3 extends over 17 amino acids. Trimming cost V 5 bases and J 2 bases; bases outside gene matches: 8. The germline CDR1 and CDR2 sequences are SGHTA and FQGNSA. CDR3 nucleotides: TGTGCCAGCAGCCTAGGACAGGGATCCGCCTATAATTCACCCCTCCACTTT. It encodes CASSLGQGSAYNSPLHF.

This clonotype was observed a few times. The rearrangement uses TRBV3-1 and TRBJ2-7; tentatively, D is TRBD1 (6 bases). The V end lost 4 bases, the J end lost 3 bases, and 19 bases lay between the germline ends. The CDR3 totals 16 residues. CDR1 is LGHDT and CDR2 is YNNKEL in the germline V gene (reference sequence). The CDR3 sequence: CASSPAQRGTSYEQYF. The CDR3, as DNA: TGTGCCAGCAGCCCGGCTCAGAGGGGGACGAGCTACGAGCAGTACTTC.

The CDR3 sequence is CSARDGLAAYNEQFF. CDR3 DNA sequence: TGCAGTGCTAGAGATGGGCTAGCGGCCTACAATGAGCAGTTCTTC. The chain links TRBV20-1 to TRBJ2-1; the match to TRBD2 covers 7 bases. With V trimmed by 0 bases and J by 2 bases, 4 bases remained unmatched. The CDR3 runs to 15 residues. Germline values: CDR1 DFQATT, CDR2 SNEGSKA (reference sequence).

This clonotype was seen only once. The chain employs TRBV5-6 and TRBJ1-2; TRBD1 matches 9 bases. The junction had 3 bases not matched to a gene; V was cut back by 3 bases and J by 3 bases. CDR1 is SGHDT and CDR2 is YYEEEE in the germline V gene. The CDR3 sequence is 14 residues long. In nucleotides, the CDR3 is TGTGCCAGCAGCTCGGGACAGGGTTACTATGGCTACACCTTC. It specifies CASSSGQGYYGYTF.

The rearrangement uses TRBV29-1 and TRBJ2-1, with D perhaps matching TRBD1 (6 bases). Germline V gene data show CDR1 as SQVTM and CDR2 as ANQGSEA. The CDR3 sequence is 16 residues long. Between the trimmed V and J ends, which lost 1 base and 0 bases, there was a span of 13 bases. CDR3 residues: CSVEGGTTSSYNEQFF. Here the CDR3 DNA reads TGCAGCGTTGAAGGGGGGACAACGAGCTCCTACAATGAGCAGTTCTTC.

V is TRBV19 and J is TRBJ2-1; 8 bases align to TRBD1. J lost 3 bases, V lost 4 bases, and 5 bases had no gene match. The germline V gene has CDR1 LNHDA and CDR2 SQIVND (reference sequence). The CDR3 sequence is 15 residues long. CDR3 nucleotide sequence: TGTGCCAGTAGTAGAGGACAGGGCGTCTACAATGAGCAGTTCTTC. Residues: CASSRGQGVYNEQFF. Together with reference TRBV19 and TRBJ2-1, the CDR3 gives the full variable domain: DGGITQSPKYLFRKEGQNVTLSCEQNLNHDAMYWYRQDPGQGLRLIYYSQIVNDFQKGDIAEGYSVSREKKESFPLTVTSAQKNPTAFYLCASSRGQGVYNEQFFGPGTRLTVL.